These T cell receptor beta chains were read from a single sample in a study of shared clonotypes between healthy human individuals. Clones were sequenced by immunoSEQ multiplex PCR, and TCRdb holds only the in-frame ones, with some missing. The sample lists roughly 2.5 million clones, just over 90% occurring once. Source material: naive CD4+ T cells sorted from blood. The receptors come from a man aged 18 to 30 in good health. The CDR3 runs from the conserved cysteine through the conserved F or W. The order of the fields is clone size, D gene, V gene, J gene, CDR3 length, CDR3 DNA, CDR3 protein. The D gene is left open where the match is weak. Clone size is given for some rows only: seen once, a few or many times, or a class if the clone is expanded.

NA	NA	TRBV19	TRBJ1-1	15	TGTGCCAGTAGTACCCAGGGTCTAGAATGGTCTGAAGCTTTCTTT	CASSTQGLEWSEAFF
NA	NA	TRBV2	TRBJ2-3	16	TGTGCCAGCAGTCCCGGGGTAGAGGGGGGGTTAGGCACGCAGTATTTT	CASSPGVEGGLGTQYF
NA	NA	TRBV27	TRBJ2-1	16	TGTGCCAGCAGTTTATCGCGGCAGTACTCCTACAATGAGCAGTTCTTC	CASSLSRQYSYNEQFF
NA	NA	TRBV9	TRBJ2-3	15	TGTGCCAGCAGCCCGTTGGGGGTTGGCACAGATACGCAGTATTTT	CASSPLGVGTDTQYF
NA	NA	TRBV5-1	TRBJ1-2	13	TGCGCCAGCAGCTTTACAGCTTTGTATGGCTACACCTTC	CASSFTALYGYTF
few	NA	TRBV7-2	TRBJ2-7	14	TGTGCCAGCAGCTCGGGGTTCCCAGGGGTTGAGCAGTACTTC	CASSSGFPGVEQYF
NA	TRBD2	TRBV5-1	TRBJ2-2	16	TGCGCCAGCAACAAGCTAGCGGGGGCGAACACCGGGGAGCTGTTTTTT	CASNKLAGANTGELFF
NA	NA	TRBV7-7	TRBJ1-1	15	TGTGCTAGCAGCTATACAGCGCCGATGAACACTGAAGCTTTCTTT	CASSYTAPMNTEAFF
NA	NA	TRBV6-1	TRBJ1-6	15	TGTGCCAGCAGTGAAATGCAGGGTTTTAATTCACCCCTCCACTTT	CASSEMQGFNSPLHF
NA	NA	TRBV18	TRBJ2-7	16	TGTGCCAGCTCAATTACCACAGGACAGATAGATTACGAGCAGTACTTC	CASSITTGQIDYEQYF
NA	NA	TRBV30	TRBJ2-7	15	TGTGCCTGGAGTGTAGGGGGGACAGTACACTACGAGCAGTACTTC	CAWSVGGTVHYEQYF
NA	TRBD2	TRBV5-1	TRBJ2-3	16	TGCGCCAGCAGCTTGGGGGAACTAGCGGGAACAGATACGCAGTATTTT	CASSLGELAGTDTQYF
once	NA	TRBV28	TRBJ2-1	14	TGTGCCAGCAGTTTTGGGGCAGTCTACAATGAGCAGTTCTTC	CASSFGAVYNEQFF
NA	NA	TRBV19	TRBJ1-5	12	TGTGCCAGTAGCGAATTCAATCAGCCCCAGCATTTT	CASSEFNQPQHF
NA	NA	TRBV6-1	TRBJ2-3	16	TGTGCCAGCAGTGATCTTTCCAGGGCCGACACAGATACGCAGTATTTT	CASSDLSRADTDTQYF
NA	TRBD1	TRBV29-1	TRBJ1-5	19	TGCAGCGTTGAAGGTGCCGGGACAGGGGGCGAGAGGGGCAATCAGCCCCAGCATTTT	CSVEGAGTGGERGNQPQHF
NA	NA	TRBV11-2	TRBJ2-7	12	TGTGCCAGCAGCTCCCCATCCTACGAGCAGTACTTC	CASSSPSYEQYF
NA	TRBD1	TRBV30	TRBJ1-3	14	TGTGCCTCCCCCGGACAGGGGGTTGGAAACACCATATATTTT	CASPGQGVGNTIYF
NA	NA	TRBV9	TRBJ1-3	19	TGTGCCAGCAGCCCCATACACGGGACAAAGGGCATTCTGGGAAACACCATATATTTT	CASSPIHGTKGILGNTIYF
once	NA	TRBV2	TRBJ1-1	12	TGTGCCAGCAGTGAACCTTCTTCTGAAGCTTTCTTT	CASSEPSSEAFF
NA	NA	TRBV4-3	TRBJ2-3	15	TGCGCCAGCAGCCACAGCGGAGCCGACACAGATACGCAGTATTTT	CASSHSGADTDTQYF
NA	TRBD1	TRBV5-1	TRBJ2-7	15	TGCGCCAGCAGTCTGACAGGGGGCAGCTCCTACGAGCAGTACTTC	CASSLTGGSSYEQYF
NA	NA	TRBV30	TRBJ2-5	13	TGTGCCTGGACTCAAAGTTCTCTTGGGACCCAGTACTTC	CAWTQSSLGTQYF
NA	TRBD2	TRBV10-2	TRBJ2-1	14	TGCGCCAGCAGTCTTACTAGCGGGAGCAATGAGCAGTTCTTC	CASSLTSGSNEQFF
NA	NA	TRBV15	TRBJ1-3	16	TGTGCCACCAGCAGAGCCGGCCCAGGGTCTGGAAACACCATATATTTT	CATSRAGPGSGNTIYF
NA	NA	TRBV7-9	TRBJ1-3	14	TGTGCCAGCAGCTTATCGATCTCTGGAAACACCATATATTTT	CASSLSISGNTIYF
NA	NA	TRBV6-6	TRBJ1-5	15	TGTGCCACCGAAAAACTTGGTCCAGTCAATCAGCCCCAGCATTTT	CATEKLGPVNQPQHF
NA	NA	TRBV27	TRBJ1-2	14	TGTGCCAGCAGTTTTTTGTCCGGGCCCTATGGCTACACCTTC	CASSFLSGPYGYTF
NA	NA	TRBV6-1	TRBJ2-5	12	TGTGCCAGCAGCTTAGCGGAGGAGACCCAGTACTTC	CASSLAEETQYF
NA	TRBD2	TRBV5-1	TRBJ2-7	14	TGCGCCAGCAGCTTCCCTAGCGGTAACTACGAGCAGTACTTC	CASSFPSGNYEQYF
NA	TRBD2	TRBV29-1	TRBJ2-2	16	TGCAGCGCCCTCCCCACGCGGGGGGCGAACACCGGGGAGCTGTTTTTT	CSALPTRGANTGELFF
NA	NA	TRBV6-5	TRBJ2-4	16	TGTGCCAGCAGTTACTCAGGGCAGCTAGCCAAAAACATTCAGTACTTC	CASSYSGQLAKNIQYF
NA	TRBD1	TRBV18	TRBJ1-6	18	TGTGCCAGCTCACCGAAGCAGGCAGGGGGTTCCTATAATTCACCCCTCCACTTT	CASSPKQAGGSYNSPLHF
NA	NA	TRBV7-2	TRBJ1-6	13	TGTGCCAGCAGCTTAGGACAGAAATCACCCCTCCACTTT	CASSLGQKSPLHF
NA	NA	TRBV7-2	TRBJ2-5	11	TGTGCCAGCAGGCAGATGGAGACCCAGTACTTC	CASRQMETQYF
NA	NA	TRBV6-5	TRBJ2-1	15	TGTGCCAGCAGTTCCACAGGGAGCTCCTACAATGAGCAGTTCTTC	CASSSTGSSYNEQFF
once	NA	TRBV6-4	TRBJ1-2	13	TGTGCCAGCAGCCGCCCGGTCCTTAATGGCTACACCTTC	CASSRPVLNGYTF
NA	NA	TRBV6-1	TRBJ2-3	13	TGTGCCAGCAGTGGCCTCAGGGGACATACGCAGTATTTT	CASSGLRGHTQYF
few	NA	TRBV27	TRBJ1-5	14	TGTGCCAGCAGTCTCGATAATAGCAATCAGCCCCAGCATTTT	CASSLDNSNQPQHF
NA	NA	TRBV6-6	TRBJ2-7	12	TGTGCCAGCAGCTCCACCCCTCGCGAGCAGTACTTC	CASSSTPREQYF